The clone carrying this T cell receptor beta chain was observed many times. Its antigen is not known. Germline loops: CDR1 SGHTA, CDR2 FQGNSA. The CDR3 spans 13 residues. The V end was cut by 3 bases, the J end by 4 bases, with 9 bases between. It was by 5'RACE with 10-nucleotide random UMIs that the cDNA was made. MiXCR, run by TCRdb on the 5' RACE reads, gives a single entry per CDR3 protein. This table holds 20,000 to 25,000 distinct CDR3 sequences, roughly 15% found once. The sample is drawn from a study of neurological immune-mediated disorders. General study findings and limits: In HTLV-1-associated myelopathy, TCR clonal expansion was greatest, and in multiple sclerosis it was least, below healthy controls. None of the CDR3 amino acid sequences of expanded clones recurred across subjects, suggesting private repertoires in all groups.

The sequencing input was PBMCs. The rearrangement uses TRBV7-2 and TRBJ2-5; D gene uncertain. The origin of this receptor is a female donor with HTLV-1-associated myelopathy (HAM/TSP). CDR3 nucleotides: TGTGCCAGCAGCTTTGGCGGCCCAGAGACCCAGTACTTC. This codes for CASSFGGPETQYF.